These 26 T cell receptor beta chains originate from one sample sequenced in a study of beta chain features in type 1 diabetes. What was sequenced were expressed TCRB transcripts, since all of the isolated RNA had been reverse transcribed. Assay used: immunoSEQ multiplex PCR; TCRdb lists only in-frame clones, some missing. Counted here are under 550,000 clones, over 10% occurring once; the ten biggest clones make up 0.045% to 0.06%. The sample was naive CD4+ T cells from blood. The receptor source for this set is a woman aged 18 to 35 in good health.

The CDR3 reads CAIRSGTRTYEQYV. Written as DNA, the CDR3 is TGTGCCATCAGATCCGGGACACGGACCTACGAGCAGTACGTC. This chain connects TRBV10-3 to TRBJ2-7; tentative D call: TRBD1 (6 bases). The CDR3 covers 14 residues. Per germline, CDR1 ENHRY and CDR2 SYGVKD. V lost 6 bases to trimming and J lost 2 bases, with 14 bases between them.

The V call is TRBV6-5, the J call TRBJ1-2, with unresolved D. Per germline, CDR1 MNHEY and CDR2 SVGAGI. CDR3 length equals 15 residues. Trimming pared 8 bases from V and 6 bases from J, leaving 22 bases between. CDR3 DNA sequence: TGTGCCAGCGTATGGCAGGCTCTGTCCGGGGATGGCTACACCTTC. This sequence encodes CASVWQALSGDGYTF.

The chain joins TRBV7-9 to TRBJ2-7; D remains unclear. The CDR3 length is 11 residues. V lost 5 bases, J lost 7 bases, and 9 bases lay in between. Germline V gives CDR1 SEHNR, CDR2 FQNEAQ (reference sequence). CDR3 DNA sequence: TGTGCCAGCAGCCAGCGATTTGAGCAGTACTTC. Translation gives CASSQRFEQYF.

This clone has a count of ten or more. Other DNA sequences in this specimen translate into the identical CDR3. CDR3 DNA sequence: TGTGCCAGCTCACCCGGAGTAGAGACCCAGTACTTC. As protein: CASSPGVETQYF. The chain has TRBV18 and TRBJ2-5, with D hard to call. The CDR3 has 12 amino acids. Trimming removed 3 bases from V and 4 bases from J, with 6 bases in between. Germline loops: CDR1 KGHSH, CDR2 LQKENI.

This rearrangement joins TRBV12-5 to TRBJ2-5, with 8 bases aligning to TRBD2. CDR1 LGHNT and CDR2 FRNRAP come from the germline V gene. The CDR3 spans 18 residues. The ends lost 6 bases at V and 5 bases at J; junction bases unmatched: 20. DNA of the CDR3: TGTGCTAGTGGCCGGAGCCCAGCGGGAGTAAGAAGTGTGGAGACCCAGTACTTC. Residues: CASGRSPAGVRSVETQYF.

This clone was detected only once. Other DNA variants within this sample encode the same CDR3. The chain employs TRBV2 and TRBJ1-1; D unresolved. The CDR3 extends over 14 amino acids. Between the trimmed V and J ends, which lost 6 bases and 1 base, there was a span of 12 bases. The V gene's germline CDR1 is SNHLY and CDR2 FYNNEI. The CDR3 DNA reads TGTGCCAGCAGATACCGCCGGACGAACACTGAAGCTTTCTTT. Residues: CASRYRRTNTEAFF. Complete variable domain (other parts from reference TRBV2 and TRBJ1-1): EPEVTQTPSHQVTQMGQEVILRCVPISNHLYFYWYRQILGQKVEFLVSFYNNEISEKSEIFDDQFSVERPDGSNFTLKIRSTKLEDSAMYFCASRYRRTNTEAFFGQGTRLTVV.

This clone has more than one count but fewer than ten. The chain uses TRBV7-2 and TRBJ1-3; D unclear. V was shortened by 5 bases and J by 3 bases, with 14 bases between the two germline ends. The germline gives CDR1 SGHTA, CDR2 FQGNSA. This CDR3 region has 15 residues. In DNA, the CDR3 is TGTGCCAGCAGCCCCGATGGGAGTAGTGGAAACACCATATATTTT. It is translated as CASSPDGSSGNTIYF.

V gene TRBV4-3 combines with J gene TRBJ1-2; D is perhaps TRBD1 (6 bases). The CDR3 totals 17 residues. The V gene lost 0 bases and the J gene lost 1 base, with 15 bases spanning the gap. CDR1 and CDR2 (germline): LGHNA, YSLEER. DNA for the CDR3: TGCGCCAGCAGCCAAGATTCGGGGGCCTTTCGTAACTATGGCTACACCTTC. Amino acids: CASSQDSGAFRNYGYTF.

This clone was detected a few times. V and J are TRBV6-1 and TRBJ2-1; TRBD1 aligns across 10 bases. CDR1 and CDR2 (germline): MNHNS, SASEGT. The CDR3 runs 15 residues. The J segment lost 0 bases and the V segment lost 6 bases, leaving 2 bases of the junction unmatched. CDR3 sequence reads: CASSRTGGSYNEQFF. The CDR3 DNA reads TGTGCCAGCAGCCGGACAGGGGGCTCCTACAATGAGCAGTTCTTC.

The chain uses TRBV28 and TRBJ2-7, with a possible D match to TRBD1 (5 bases). CDR1 MDHEN and CDR2 SYDVKM come from the germline V gene. V was clipped by 6 bases and J by 0 bases, with 9 bases between them. This CDR3 contains 13 residues. CDR3: CASRRQSSYEQYV. The CDR3 nucleotides are TGTGCCAGCAGGAGACAGAGCTCCTACGAGCAGTACGTC.

The chain has TRBV2 and TRBJ2-7; D is possibly TRBD2 (6 bases). The CDR3 contains 14 residues. The V end was cut by 5 bases, the J end by 6 bases, with 17 bases between. Germline CDR1 reads SNHLY; CDR2 reads FYNNEI. The CDR3 DNA reads TGTGCCAGCAGTCCAGAGGCGGGGCGATTCGAGCAGTACGTC. This gives the protein CASSPEAGRFEQYV.

The J gene is TRBJ1-2, the V gene TRBV7-2; no firm D call. CDR1 SGHTA and CDR2 FQGNSA come from the germline V gene. The CDR3 has 15 residues. The ends were cut back, 5 bases at V and 4 bases at J, with 17 bases in the middle. This CDR3 reads CASSTPGMGSYGYTF. CDR3 coding DNA: TGTGCCAGCAGCACCCCAGGAATGGGGAGCTATGGCTACACCTTC.

The V gene is TRBV7-3, the J gene TRBJ2-1; a possible D gene is TRBD2 (6 bases). Trimming stripped 0 bases from V and 5 bases from J, with 17 bases between. The CDR3 is 17 residues long. From germline, CDR1 is SGHTA and CDR2 FQGTGA. CDR3 sequence reads: CASSLTREAAGHNEQFF. CDR3 sequence (DNA): TGTGCCAGCAGCTTAACCCGGGAAGCGGCGGGGCACAATGAGCAGTTCTTC.

In the case of this clone: One junction end disagrees with the germline gene, perhaps due to a read error. The rearrangement joins TRBV6-1 to TRBJ2-4; possibly TRBD1 for D (5 bases). The CDR3 is 15 amino acids. Germline CDR1 MNHNS, CDR2 SASEGT. CDR3 DNA sequence: TGTGCCAGCAGAGAAGTAAGGGGAAACCAAAACATTCAGTACTTC. It codes for CASREVRGNQNIQYF.

The V call is TRBV9, the J call TRBJ1-5, with a possible D match to TRBD1 (5 bases). V gave up 5 bases and J gave up 5 bases, with 20 bases separating them. From germline, CDR1 is SGDLS and CDR2 YYNGEE. CDR3 size: 16 residues. The CDR3 bases are TGTGCCAGCAGAGCCGGGACCGGAATGGGGCATCAGCCCCAGCATTTT. It yields the protein CASRAGTGMGHQPQHF.

The chain uses TRBV7-2 and TRBJ1-1, with D tentatively TRBD1 (6 bases). This CDR3 comprises 13 residues. Germline CDR1 SGHTA, CDR2 FQGNSA. Deletions cut 5 bases from V and 7 bases from J, with 14 bases between. CDR3 DNA sequence: TGTGCCAGCAGCCGTAGAGGGGGGAATGAAGCTTTCTTT. This sequence encodes CASSRRGGNEAFF.

The chain uses TRBV4-3 and TRBJ1-1, with a weak D call TRBD1 (6 bases). The CDR3 sequence is 15 residues long. Germline CDR1 reads LGHNA; CDR2 reads YSLEER. V dropped 4 bases and J dropped 2 bases, with 14 bases sitting between them. For the CDR3, the DNA is TGCGCCAGCAGCCCCGGACAGTTAGTAAACACTGAAGCTTTCTTT. Residues: CASSPGQLVNTEAFF.

This chain joins TRBV28 and TRBJ2-4, with unresolved D. The CDR3 extends over 14 amino acids. The germline V and J ends were trimmed by 3 bases and 0 bases, with 6 bases remaining between them. Germline assignment: CDR1 MDHEN and CDR2 SYDVKM. For the CDR3, the DNA is TGTGCCAGCAGTTTCAAACTAGCCAAAAACATTCAGTACTTC. It specifies CASSFKLAKNIQYF.

The V gene is TRBV28, the J gene TRBJ2-3; D is tentatively TRBD1 or TRBD2 (6 bases each). The CDR3 is 14 amino acids. From germline, CDR1 is MDHEN and CDR2 SYDVKM. The germline V and J ends were trimmed by 3 bases and 2 bases, with 9 bases remaining between them. In DNA, the CDR3 is TGTGCCAGCAGTTTGGGGGGCCCCACAGATACGCAGTATTTT. Encoded protein: CASSLGGPTDTQYF. The complete variable domain, with remaining parts taken from reference TRBV28 and TRBJ2-3, reads DVKVTQSSRYLVKRTGEKVFLECVQDMDHENMFWYRQDPGLGLRLIYFSYDVKMKEKGDIPEGYSVSREKKERFSLILESASTNQTSMYLCASSLGGPTDTQYFGPGTRLTVL.

The genes are TRBV7-9 and TRBJ2-7; 8 positions agree with TRBD2. The CDR3 contains 14 residues. Germline values: CDR1 SEHNR, CDR2 FQNEAQ (reference sequence). J lost 4 bases, V lost 6 bases, and 8 bases had no gene match. The CDR3 protein is CASRPSGSLYEQYF. For the CDR3, the DNA is TGTGCCAGCAGACCGAGCGGGAGTCTGTACGAGCAGTACTTC.

This clone turned up a few times. The V call is TRBV13, the J call TRBJ1-1; 7 bases are a match to TRBD1. The ends lost 6 bases at V and 6 bases at J; junction bases unmatched: 10. CDR3 length: 14 amino acids. From germline, CDR1 is PRHDT and CDR2 FYEKMQ (reference sequence). Here the CDR3 reads CASRRGGGPAEAFF. CDR3 in DNA: TGTGCCAGCAGGAGGGGAGGGGGCCCGGCTGAAGCTTTCTTT.

This clone was seen more than once but under ten times. One end of the junction varies from germline; a read error may be responsible. The chain recombines TRBV28 with TRBJ2-1; 8 bases map to TRBD1. The CDR3 totals 13 residues. The germline gives CDR1 MDHEN, CDR2 SYDVKM. The CDR3: CLTGATPYNEQFF. The CDR3 nucleotides read TGCTTGACAGGGGCCACTCCCTACAATGAGCAGTTCTTC. Full variable domain (outside the CDR3, taken from reference TRBV28 and TRBJ2-1): DVKVTQSSRYLVKRTGEKVFLECVQDMDHENMFWYRQDPGLGLRLIYFSYDVKMKEKGDIPEGYSVSREKKERFSLILESASTNQTSMYLCLTGATPYNEQFFGPGTRLTVL.

The chain employs TRBV2 and TRBJ2-3; D call uncertain. This CDR3 has 15 residues. Germline V lookup: CDR1 SNHLY, CDR2 FYNNEI. With 1 base removed from V and 2 bases from J, the gap between germline ends came to 10 bases. This CDR3 reads CASSEDRSYTDTQYF. DNA for the CDR3: TGTGCCAGCAGTGAAGACCGGAGCTACACAGATACGCAGTATTTT.

This clone was recorded a few times. The gene calls are TRBV5-1 and TRBJ2-7; D is unresolved. Germline values: CDR1 SGHRS, CDR2 YFSETQ. V gave up 0 bases and J gave up 3 bases, with 7 bases separating them. The CDR3 runs 13 residues. Here the CDR3 DNA reads TGCGCCAGCAGCTTGGACTCCTACTACGAGCAGTACTTC. This encodes CASSLDSYYEQYF.

The J gene is TRBJ1-1, the V gene TRBV9; 7 bases fit TRBD1. V trimming: 0 bases; J trimming: 5 bases; junction bases outside the gene matches: 1. Germline V lookup: CDR1 SGDLS, CDR2 YYNGEE. This CDR3 region has 13 residues. The DNA for the CDR3 is TGTGCCAGCAGCGTAGGGGACAGTACTGAAGCTTTCTTT. Residues: CASSVGDSTEAFF.

The V call is TRBV7-2, the J call TRBJ2-7; D remains unclear. Germline loops: CDR1 SGHTA, CDR2 FQGNSA. Trimming shortened V by 1 base and J by 4 bases, and 11 bases separated the two germline ends. The CDR3 sequence is 14 residues long. CDR3 coding DNA: TGTGCCAGCAGCTTAGGCCTGAATAGATACGAGCAGTACTTC. This codes for CASSLGLNRYEQYF.